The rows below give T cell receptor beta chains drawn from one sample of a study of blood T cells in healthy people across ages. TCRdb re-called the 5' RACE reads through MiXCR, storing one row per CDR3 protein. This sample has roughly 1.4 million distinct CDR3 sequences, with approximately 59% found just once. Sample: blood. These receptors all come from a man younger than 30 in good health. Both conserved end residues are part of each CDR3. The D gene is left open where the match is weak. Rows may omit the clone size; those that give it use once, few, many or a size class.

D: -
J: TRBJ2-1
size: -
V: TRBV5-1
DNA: TGCGCCAGCCGCGGGACAGCAGACAATGAGCAGTTCTTC
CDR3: CASRGTADNEQFF

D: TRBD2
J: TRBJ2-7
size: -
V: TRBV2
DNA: TGTGCCAGCACCTACGGACTAGCGGGGGCCTACGAGCAGTACTTC
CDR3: CASTYGLAGAYEQYF

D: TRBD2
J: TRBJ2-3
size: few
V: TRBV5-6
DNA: TGTGCCAGCAGGATCACGGGAGGTAGCATCACAGATACGCAGTATTTT
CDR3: CASRITGGSITDTQYF

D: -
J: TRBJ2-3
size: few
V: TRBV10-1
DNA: TGCGCCAGCAGTGAAGGGCCGACTTCTAGCACAGATACGCAGTATTTT
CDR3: CASSEGPTSSTDTQYF

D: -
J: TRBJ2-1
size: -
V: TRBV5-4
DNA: TGTGCCAGCAGCCCTGAGGGGAGGTTTCCCAATGAGCAGTTCTTC
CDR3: CASSPEGRFPNEQFF

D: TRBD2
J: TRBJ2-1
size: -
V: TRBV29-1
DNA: TGCAGCGTTGAAGGCCTAGCGGGGGGTAATGAGCAGTTCTTC
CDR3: CSVEGLAGGNEQFF

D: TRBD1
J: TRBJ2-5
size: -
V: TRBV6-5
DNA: TGTGCCAGCAGTTACTCGGGGGACAGTCAAGAGACCCAGTACTTC
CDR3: CASSYSGDSQETQYF

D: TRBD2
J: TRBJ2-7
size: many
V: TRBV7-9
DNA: TGTGCCAGTAGACTAGCGGGGGGGTACGAGCAGTACTTC
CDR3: CASRLAGGYEQYF

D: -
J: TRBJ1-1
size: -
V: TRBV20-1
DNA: TGCAGTGCAACACGTAGGCCCATGGCCCCCATGAACACTGAAGCTTTCTTT
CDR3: CSATRRPMAPMNTEAFF

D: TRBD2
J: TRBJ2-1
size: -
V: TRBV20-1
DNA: TGCAGTGCCCGGACTAGCGGGAGCGGGGATGAGCAGTTCTTC
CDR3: CSARTSGSGDEQFF

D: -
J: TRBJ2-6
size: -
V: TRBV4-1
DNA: TGCGCCAGCAGCCAATATGACAGGACCCCCTCTGGGGCCAACGTCCTGACTTTC
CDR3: CASSQYDRTPSGANVLTF

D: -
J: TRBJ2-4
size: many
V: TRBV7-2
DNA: TGTGCCAGCAGCTTAGAGGGCAGCAAAAACATTCAGTACTTC
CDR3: CASSLEGSKNIQYF

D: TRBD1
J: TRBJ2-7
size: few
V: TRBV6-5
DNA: TGTGCCAGCAGTTACTCGAGCCGGACAGGGTTTGGGGAGCAGTACTTC
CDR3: CASSYSSRTGFGEQYF

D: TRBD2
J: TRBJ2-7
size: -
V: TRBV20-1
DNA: TGCAGTGCATTACCCGGGACTAGCACCTCCTACGAGCAGTACTTC
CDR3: CSALPGTSTSYEQYF

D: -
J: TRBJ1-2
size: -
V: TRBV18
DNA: TGTGCCAGCTCACGACAACAGCCTTCTAACTATGGCTACACCTTC
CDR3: CASSRQQPSNYGYTF

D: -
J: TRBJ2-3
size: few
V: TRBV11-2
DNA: TGTGCCAGCAGCTCCGGCCAGGTTTTCACAGATACGCAGTATTTT
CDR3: CASSSGQVFTDTQYF

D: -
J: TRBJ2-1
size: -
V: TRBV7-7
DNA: TGTGCTAGCAGCCTGGACATTCGGGATGAGCAGTTCTTC
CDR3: CASSLDIRDEQFF

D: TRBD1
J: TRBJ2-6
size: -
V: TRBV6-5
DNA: TGTGCCAGCAGTTACGGGACAGGGGGGGCCAACGTCCTGACTTTC
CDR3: CASSYGTGGANVLTF

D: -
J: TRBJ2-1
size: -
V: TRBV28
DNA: TGTGCCAGCAGCGATGATTCGGGATCCTACAATGAGCAGTTCTTC
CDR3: CASSDDSGSYNEQFF

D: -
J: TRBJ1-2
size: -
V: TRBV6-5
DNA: TGTGCCAGCAGTTACAATTCCCTGTCTGGCTACACCTTC
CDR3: CASSYNSLSGYTF

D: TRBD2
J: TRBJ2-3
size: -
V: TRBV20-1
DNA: TGCGGGACGGGACTAGCGGGAGACCCCACAGATACGCAGTATTTT
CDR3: CGTGLAGDPTDTQYF

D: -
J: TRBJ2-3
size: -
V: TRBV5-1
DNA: TGCGCCAGCAGCTTAAACAAGGATAGCACAGATACGCAGTATTTT
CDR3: CASSLNKDSTDTQYF

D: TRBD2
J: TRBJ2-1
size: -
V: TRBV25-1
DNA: TGTGCTGTCGGCGGGGGGGCTGTTGAGCAGTTCTTC
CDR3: CAVGGGAVEQFF

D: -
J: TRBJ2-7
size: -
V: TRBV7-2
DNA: TGTGCCAGCAGCTTAACCCCGGGGACAAACTACGAGCAGTACTTC
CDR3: CASSLTPGTNYEQYF

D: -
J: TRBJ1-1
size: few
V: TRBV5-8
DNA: TGTGCCAGCAGCGGGGTTGAGAACTTGAACACTGAAGCTTTCTTT
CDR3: CASSGVENLNTEAFF

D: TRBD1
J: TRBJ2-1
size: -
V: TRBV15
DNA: TGTGCCACCAGCCATCCGGGACAGGGCTATCATGAGCAGTTCTTC
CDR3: CATSHPGQGYHEQFF

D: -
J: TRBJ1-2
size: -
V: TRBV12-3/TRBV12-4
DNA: TGTGCCAGCAGTCTCTCCGAAGGGAGTGGCTACACCTTC
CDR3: CASSLSEGSGYTF

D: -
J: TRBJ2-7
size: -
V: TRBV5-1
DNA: TGCGCCAGCAGCTTGGTTGAGAACGAGCAGTACTTC
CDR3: CASSLVENEQYF

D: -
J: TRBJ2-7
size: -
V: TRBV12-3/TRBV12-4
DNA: TGTGCCAGCAGTCCGGAGGTCTTATACGAGCAGTACTTC
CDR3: CASSPEVLYEQYF

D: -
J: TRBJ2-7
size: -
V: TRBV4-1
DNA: TGCGCCAGCAGCCAGCATGGCAAGCCGCCTGAATACGAGCAGTACTTC
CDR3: CASSQHGKPPEYEQYF

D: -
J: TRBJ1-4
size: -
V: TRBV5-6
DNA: TGTGCCAGCAGCCCCGGGCCCTTTAGGGAAAAACTGTTTTTT
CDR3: CASSPGPFREKLFF

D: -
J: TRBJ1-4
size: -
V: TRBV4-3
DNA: TGCGCCAGCAGCCAAGAATCTCGGGGGAGTAATGAAAGACTGTTTTTT
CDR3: CASSQESRGSNERLFF

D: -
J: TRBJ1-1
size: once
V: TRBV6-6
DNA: TGTGCCAGCAGTACTCCCCGGGGGGCGAACACTGAAGCTTTCTTT
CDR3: CASSTPRGANTEAFF

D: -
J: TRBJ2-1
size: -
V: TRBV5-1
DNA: TGCGCCAGCAGCTTATCGGGACGGTTCCTTGATGAGCAGTTCTTC
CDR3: CASSLSGRFLDEQFF

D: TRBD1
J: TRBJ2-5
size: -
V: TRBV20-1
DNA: TGCAGTGCTCCGGACAGGGATGAGACCCAGTACTTC
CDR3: CSAPDRDETQYF

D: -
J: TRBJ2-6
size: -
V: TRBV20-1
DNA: TGCAGTCCCGACAGATCCCTCAGCTCTGGGGCCAACGTCCTGACTTTC
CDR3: CSPDRSLSSGANVLTF

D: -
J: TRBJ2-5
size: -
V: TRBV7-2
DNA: TGCGCCAGCATGGGACACAACCAAGAGACCCAGTACTTC
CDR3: CASMGHNQETQYF

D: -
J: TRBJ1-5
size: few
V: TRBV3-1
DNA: TGTGCCAGCAGCCAAACTGGTCAGCCCCAGCATTTT
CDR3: CASSQTGQPQHF

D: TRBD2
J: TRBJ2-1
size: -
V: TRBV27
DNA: TGTGCCAGCAGTTTAACCCGGACTAGCGGGTTCTTATACAATGAGCAGTTCTTC
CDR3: CASSLTRTSGFLYNEQFF

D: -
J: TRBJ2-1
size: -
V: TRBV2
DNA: TGTGCCAGCAAACTGCGTGGCGGAAATGAGCAGTTCTTC
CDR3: CASKLRGGNEQFF